This T cell receptor (beta chain) was identified in a study of T cell responses to AZD1222 COVID-19 vaccine. This clone came up once. The assay was immunoSEQ multiplex PCR, and TCRdb's table has in-frame clones only and misses some. The sample lists 90,000 to 130,000 clones; roughly nine tenths were seen once. Here the sequenced sample was peripheral blood, taken on day 0 of MenACWY control vaccination. The receptor was derived from an adult in good health.

For the CDR3, the DNA is TGTGCCAGCAGCCCGACTCCTTGGGCCGGGGGGGCAGATACGCAGTATTTT. It specifies CASSPTPWAGGADTQYF. The rearrangement joins TRBV5-5 to TRBJ2-3; 8 bases are shared with TRBD2. V shed 4 bases, J shed 4 bases, and the junction held 14 bases outside the gene matches. CDR1 and CDR2 from the germline V gene are SGHKS and YYEKEE (reference sequence). The CDR3 runs 17 residues. The whole variable domain, filled in from reference TRBV5-5 and TRBJ2-3, reads DAGVTQSPTHLIKTRGQQVTLRCSPISGHKSVSWYQQVLGQGPQFIFQYYEKEERGRGNFPDRFSARQFPNYSSELNVNALLLGDSALYLCASSPTPWAGGADTQYFGPGTRLTVL.